This TCR beta chain was identified during a study of Ad26.COV2.S vaccination and SARS-CoV-2 variants. A remark on this clone: The antigen is not known.

The data were produced by immunoSEQ multiplex PCR, yet TCRdb's version contains in-frame clones alone and is incomplete. This table has more than 40,000 clones, about 83% appearing once. Study results and caveats: Substantial response breadth was reportedly seen for spike-specific CD8+ and CD4+ T cells after vaccination. Measurements of TCR breadth and depth may have given underestimates of the total T cell responses. Vaccine recipients and placebo recipients showed similar non-spike TCR breadth.

In germline, CDR1 is LNHDA, CDR2 SQIVND (reference sequence). The length of the CDR3 is 15 residues. V was shortened by 0 bases and J by 1 base, with 9 bases between the two germline ends. The sequences come from peripheral blood, collected after recovery from COVID-19. V usage is TRBV19 and J usage is TRBJ1-1, with D unresolved. This TCR derives from a human donor who had recovered from COVID-19. CDR3 DNA sequence: TGTGCCAGTAGTATAGATCTCGCAAGGAACACTGAAGCTTTCTTT. The encoded protein is CASSIDLARNTEAFF.